This T cell receptor beta chain was recorded in a study of blood T cell repertoires in COVID-19. Overall study context: Sites across the United States, Italy and Spain contributed samples from acute and convalescent COVID-19. T cells, B-cell-depleted T cells, or PBMCs provided the cDNA or gDNA that served as material.

As originally analysed: Using reference gene primer amplification, nucleated cell counts were estimated. The repertoire was sequenced with immunoSEQ multiplex PCR; TCRdb's copy has only in-frame clones and lacks some. V and J calls and clone size follow that table, whereas D and trimming were derived from the DNA. The repertoire holds about 29,000 clones, roughly nine tenths seen once, with about 24% in the top ten. V gave up 2 bases and J gave up 4 bases; unmatched junction bases: 7. The CDR3 is 15 amino acids. The chain couples TRBV5-3 to TRBJ2-7; TRBD1 matches at 9 bases. TRBV5-3 is labeled an ORF, and its function is uncertain. The sequenced sample consisted of peripheral blood. This clonotype was obtained from a human donor with active COVID-19. The donor label of this sample is uncertain. CDR3 DNA sequence: TGTGCCAGAAGCTTCGCTGACAGGGGGAGGTACGAGCAGTACTTC. Translated, it gives CARSFADRGRYEQYF.